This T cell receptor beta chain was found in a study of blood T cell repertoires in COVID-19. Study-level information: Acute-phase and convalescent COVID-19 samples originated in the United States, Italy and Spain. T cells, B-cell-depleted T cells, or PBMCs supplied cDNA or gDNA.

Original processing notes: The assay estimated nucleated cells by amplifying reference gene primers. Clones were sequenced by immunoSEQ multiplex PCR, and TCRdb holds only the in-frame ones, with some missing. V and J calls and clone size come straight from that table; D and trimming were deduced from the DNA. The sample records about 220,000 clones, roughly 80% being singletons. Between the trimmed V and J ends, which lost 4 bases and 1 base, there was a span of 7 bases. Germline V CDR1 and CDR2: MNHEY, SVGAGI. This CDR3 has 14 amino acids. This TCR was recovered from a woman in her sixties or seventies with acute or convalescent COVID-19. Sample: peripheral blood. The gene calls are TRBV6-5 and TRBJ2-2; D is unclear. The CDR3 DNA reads TGTGCCAGCAGTTTGGCCAGGAACACCGGGGAGCTGTTTTTT. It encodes CASSLARNTGELFF.